This entry is about one T cell receptor beta chain. V lost 0 bases and J lost 6, with 12 bases in between. The V gene's germline CDR1 is SGHNT and CDR2 YYREEE (reference sequence). The CDR3 consists of 14 residues. MiXCR, run by TCRdb on the RT-PCR reads, gives a single entry per CDR3 protein. The sample shows roughly 960,000 distinct CDR3 sequences, roughly 18% of them seen only once. The data originate from a study of patients and donors after allogeneic stem cell transplantation. The genes are TRBV5-4 and TRBJ1-2, with D perhaps matching TRBD1 (5 bases). Sequencing was done on a sample of blood, either unsorted or a sorted T cell fraction (not recorded which). The sequence came from a human donor who was either an allogeneic HSCT recipient or a stem cell or donor lymphocyte infusion donor (not recorded which). It is not recorded whose cells these are; they may come from a transplant donor. CDR3 sequence (DNA): TGTGCCAGCAGCTTGGAGTCCAGGGTCAATGGCTACACCTTC. It specifies CASSLESRVNGYTF.